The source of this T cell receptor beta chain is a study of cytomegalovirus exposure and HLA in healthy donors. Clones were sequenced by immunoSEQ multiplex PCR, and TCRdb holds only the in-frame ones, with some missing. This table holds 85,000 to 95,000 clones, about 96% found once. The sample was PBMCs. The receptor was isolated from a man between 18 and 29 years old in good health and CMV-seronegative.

The DNA for the CDR3 is TGCAGCGTTAGGGGGGGCTCGGACTATGGCTACACCTTC. Its translation: CSVRGGSDYGYTF. J is TRBJ1-2 and V is TRBV29-1, with D possibly TRBD1 on 6 matching bases. V lost 5 bases and J 3 bases, leaving 13 bases between the germline ends. The CDR3 is made up of 13 amino acids. The germline gives CDR1 SQVTM, CDR2 ANQGSEA.